This T cell receptor beta chain comes out of a study of tumor-infiltrating lymphocytes in primary liver carcinoma. Study overall: Spanning 30 to 69 years of age, the patients were men and women.

The CDR3 is made up of 15 amino acids. CDR1 and CDR2 from the germline V gene are SGHVS and FQNEAQ. On this clonotype: Its antigen is currently unknown. Possible read error: a much larger clone is one base away.

Whole-study results and caveats: Blood had a significantly lower top-250-clone fraction than tumors did (p = 0.039).

Starting material for RNA and DNA co-extraction consisted of about 17-30 mg of unsorted bulk tissue. TCR beta cDNA was prepared out of roughly 500 ng total RNA by means of a constant-region primer. Three nested multiplex PCR rounds, a slightly modified ARM-PCR method, built the TCR beta libraries. PCR rounds one and two used TRBV1-TRBV30 forward primers with a C-beta reverse primer for 10 cycles each. In TCRdb, the multiplex PCR reads were re-called with MiXCR into one record per CDR3 protein. The data hold roughly 120,000 distinct CDR3 sequences, with about 59% observed a single time. V is TRBV7-8 and J is TRBJ1-2, with a possible D match to TRBD1 (6 bases). The material sequenced was liver tumor tissue from sampling region 1. Subset defined: tumor region T1, superior pole. This sequence originates from a woman in her sixties with primary liver carcinoma and hepatitis B virus infection. CDR3 loop: CTSSLTRDTNYGYTF. DNA for the CDR3: TGTACCAGCAGCTTAACCCGGGACACGAACTATGGCTACACCTTC.